This T cell receptor (beta chain) was observed in a study of blood T cell repertoires in COVID-19. As for the study in general: Samples came from the United States, Italy and Spain, spanning acute and convalescent COVID-19. PBMCs, B-cell-depleted T cells, or T cells were the source of the cDNA or gDNA that made up the material.

Using immunoSEQ multiplex PCR, the repertoire was profiled, and TCRdb retains in-frame clones only, with some absent. The table has roughly 90,000 clones, roughly 90% seen once. V lost 6 bases to trimming and J lost 4 bases, with 4 bases between them. This CDR3 is built from 11 residues. Sample: peripheral blood. This chain uses TRBV12-3 or TRBV12-4 with TRBJ2-1, with D unresolved. The receptor comes from a middle-aged man with COVID-19, enrolled during active disease. DNA for the CDR3: TGTGCCAGCAGCTCGTACAATGAGCAGTTCTTC. Encoded protein: CASSSYNEQFF.